The source of this TCR beta chain is a study of blood T cell repertoires in COVID-19. Study at large: The United States, Italy and Spain supplied acute and convalescent COVID-19 samples. Sources were T cells, B-cell-depleted T cells, or PBMCs; the material itself was cDNA or gDNA.

Data came from immunoSEQ multiplex PCR; TCRdb stores just in-frame clones and leaves some out. The sample holds around 140,000 clones, approximately 84% seen once. Germline CDR1 reads LNHDA; CDR2 reads SQIVND (reference sequence). V trimming: 5 bases; J trimming: 3 bases; junction bases outside the gene matches: 7. There are 14 residues in the CDR3. The age range of participants was 18 to 89 years, with residence in about two dozen US areas. The rearrangement uses TRBV19 and TRBJ2-7, with 7 bases that match TRBD1. Sequencing used PBMCs or T cells enriched from blood (not recorded which). This receptor was obtained from a woman between 50 and 59 years old with acute COVID-19. CDR3 in DNA: TGTGCCAGTAGTCGGGACAGAGGGAACTACGAGCAGTACTTC. Translation gives CASSRDRGNYEQYF. Full variable domain (outside the CDR3, taken from reference TRBV19 and TRBJ2-7): DGGITQSPKYLFRKEGQNVTLSCEQNLNHDAMYWYRQDPGQGLRLIYYSQIVNDFQKGDIAEGYSVSREKKESFPLTVTSAQKNPTAFYLCASSRDRGNYEQYFGPGTRLTVT.